A single sample is the source of the 3 T cell receptor beta chains below, sequenced in a study of cytomegalovirus exposure and HLA in healthy donors. 13 Jbeta primers and 60 Vbeta primers were used for the PCR. TCRdb's table, derived via immunoSEQ multiplex PCR, lists solely in-frame clones and lacks some. Counted here are around 110,000 clones, 70% to 80% occurring once; the ten biggest clones make up over 1.5%. Sequenced sample: PBMCs. The receptor source for this set is a woman aged 18-29 years in good health and CMV-seronegative.

V usage is TRBV28 and J usage is TRBJ1-5; TRBD1 is a possible D gene (5 bases). The CDR3 totals 17 residues. Germline CDR1 MDHEN, CDR2 SYDVKM. V was clipped by 3 bases and J by 3 bases, with 18 bases between them. CDR3 bases: TGTGCCAGCAGTTTCGTCACGGGCCAGGGCACCAATCAGCCCCAGCATTTT. Translating it yields CASSFVTGQGTNQPQHF. The full variable domain, with the rest looked up from reference TRBV28 and TRBJ1-5, is DVKVTQSSRYLVKRTGEKVFLECVQDMDHENMFWYRQDPGLGLRLIYFSYDVKMKEKGDIPEGYSVSREKKERFSLILESASTNQTSMYLCASSFVTGQGTNQPQHFGDGTRLSIL.

This chain joins TRBV5-1 and TRBJ2-7, with D possibly TRBD2 on 6 matching bases. From germline, CDR1 is SGHRS and CDR2 YFSETQ. The CDR3 runs to 13 residues. V was trimmed by 0 bases and J by 3 bases, leaving 7 bases between them. CDR3 sequence (DNA): TGCGCCAGCAGCTTGGGGGGGGACTACGAGCAGTACTTC. Residues: CASSLGGDYEQYF.

The chain has TRBV20-1 and TRBJ1-2, with a tentative D call TRBD1 (6 bases). The germline CDR1 and CDR2 sequences are DFQATT and SNEGSKA (reference sequence). CDR3 size: 10 residues. The CDR3 loop is CTPGVYGYTF. The CDR3 nucleotides are TGCACCCCAGGGGTCTATGGCTACACCTTC.